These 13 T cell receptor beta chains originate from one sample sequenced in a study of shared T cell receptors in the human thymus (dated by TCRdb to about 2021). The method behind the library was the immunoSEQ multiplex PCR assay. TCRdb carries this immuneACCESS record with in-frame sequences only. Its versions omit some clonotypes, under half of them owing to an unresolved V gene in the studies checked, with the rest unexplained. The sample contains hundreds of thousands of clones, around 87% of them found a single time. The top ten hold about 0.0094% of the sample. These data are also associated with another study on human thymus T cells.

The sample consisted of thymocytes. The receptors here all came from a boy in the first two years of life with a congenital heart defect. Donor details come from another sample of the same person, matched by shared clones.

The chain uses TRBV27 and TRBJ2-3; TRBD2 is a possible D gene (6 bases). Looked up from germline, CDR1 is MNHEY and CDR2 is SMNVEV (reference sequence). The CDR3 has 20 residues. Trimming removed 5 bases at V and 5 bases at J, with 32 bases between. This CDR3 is CASSPSPGRRRAEGLDTQYF. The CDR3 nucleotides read TGTGCCAGCAGTCCTTCCCCCGGGCGCCGGAGGGCGGAAGGTTTAGATACGCAGTATTTT.

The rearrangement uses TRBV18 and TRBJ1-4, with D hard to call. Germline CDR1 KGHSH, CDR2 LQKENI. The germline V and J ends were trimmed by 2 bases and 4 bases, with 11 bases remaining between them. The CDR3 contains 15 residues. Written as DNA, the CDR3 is TGTGCCAGCTCACCATCCCAGTCGGGTAATGAAAAACTGTTTTTT. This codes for CASSPSQSGNEKLFF.

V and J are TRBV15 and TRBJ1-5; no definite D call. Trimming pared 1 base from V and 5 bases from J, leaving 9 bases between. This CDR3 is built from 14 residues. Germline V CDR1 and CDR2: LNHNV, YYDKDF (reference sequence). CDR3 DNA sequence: TGTGCCACCAGCAGAGGAGCAGGTTATCAGCCCCAGCATTTT. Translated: CATSRGAGYQPQHF.

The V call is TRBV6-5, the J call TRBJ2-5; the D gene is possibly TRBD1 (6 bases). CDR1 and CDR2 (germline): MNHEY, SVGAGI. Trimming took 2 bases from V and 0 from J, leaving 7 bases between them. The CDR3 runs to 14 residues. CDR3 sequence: CASSYGGYQETQYF. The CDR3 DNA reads TGTGCCAGCAGTTACGGGGGCTACCAAGAGACCCAGTACTTC.

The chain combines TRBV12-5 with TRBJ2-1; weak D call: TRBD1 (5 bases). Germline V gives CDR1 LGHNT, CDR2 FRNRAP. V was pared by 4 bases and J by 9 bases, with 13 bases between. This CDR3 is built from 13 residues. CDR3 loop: CASGYRQLGEQFF. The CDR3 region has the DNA TGTGCTAGTGGTTACCGACAGCTCGGTGAGCAGTTCTTC.

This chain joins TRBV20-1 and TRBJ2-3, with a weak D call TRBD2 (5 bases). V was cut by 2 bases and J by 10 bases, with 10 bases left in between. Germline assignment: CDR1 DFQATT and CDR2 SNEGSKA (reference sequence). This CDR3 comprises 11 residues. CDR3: CSARRRTAQYF. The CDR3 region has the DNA TGCAGTGCTAGAAGACGGACTGCGCAGTATTTT.

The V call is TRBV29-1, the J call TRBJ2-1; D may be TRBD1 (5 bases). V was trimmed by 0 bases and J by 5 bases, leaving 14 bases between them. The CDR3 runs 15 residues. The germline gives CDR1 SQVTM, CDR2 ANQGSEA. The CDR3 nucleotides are TGCAGCGTTGAAGAAAGGGCAGGGCTAAACAATGAGCAGTTCTTC. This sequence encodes CSVEERAGLNNEQFF.

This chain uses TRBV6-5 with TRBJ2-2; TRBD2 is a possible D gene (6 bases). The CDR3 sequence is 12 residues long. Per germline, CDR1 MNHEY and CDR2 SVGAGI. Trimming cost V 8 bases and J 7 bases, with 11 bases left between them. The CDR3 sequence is CASSAGCGELFF. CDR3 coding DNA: TGTGCCAGCTCCGCGGGGTGCGGGGAGCTGTTTTTT.

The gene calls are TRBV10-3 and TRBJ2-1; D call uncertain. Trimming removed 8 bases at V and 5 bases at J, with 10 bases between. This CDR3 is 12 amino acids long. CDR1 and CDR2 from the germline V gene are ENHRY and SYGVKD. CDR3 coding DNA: TGTGCCATCGTTAGTCCAAACAATGAGCAGTTCTTC. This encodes CAIVSPNNEQFF.

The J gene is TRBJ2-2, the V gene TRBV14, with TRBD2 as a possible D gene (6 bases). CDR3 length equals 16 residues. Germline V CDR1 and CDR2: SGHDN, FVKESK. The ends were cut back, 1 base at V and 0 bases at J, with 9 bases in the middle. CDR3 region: CASSQAGDSNTGELFF. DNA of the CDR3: TGTGCCAGCAGCCAAGCTGGGGACTCGAACACCGGGGAGCTGTTTTTT.

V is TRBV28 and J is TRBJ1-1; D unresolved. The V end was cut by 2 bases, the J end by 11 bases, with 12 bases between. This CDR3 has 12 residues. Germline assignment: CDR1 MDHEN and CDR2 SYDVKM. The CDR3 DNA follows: TGTGCCAGCAGTTTAAATCCCGAGAGGGCTTTCTTT. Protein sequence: CASSLNPERAFF.

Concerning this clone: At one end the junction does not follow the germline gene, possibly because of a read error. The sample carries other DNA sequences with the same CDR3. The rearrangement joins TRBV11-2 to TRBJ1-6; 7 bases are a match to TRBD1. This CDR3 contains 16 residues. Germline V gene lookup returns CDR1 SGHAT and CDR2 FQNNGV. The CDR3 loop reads CASSLGGTDSHSPLHF. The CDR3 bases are TGTGCCAGCAGCTTAGGTGGGACAGACTCTCATTCCCCCCTCCACTTT. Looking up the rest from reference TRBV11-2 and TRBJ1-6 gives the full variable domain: EAGVAQSPRYKIIEKRQSVAFWCNPISGHATLYWYQQILGQGPKLLIQFQNNGVVDDSQLPKDRFSAERLKGVDSTLKIQPAKLEDSAVYLCASSLGGTDSHSPLHFGNGTRLTVT.

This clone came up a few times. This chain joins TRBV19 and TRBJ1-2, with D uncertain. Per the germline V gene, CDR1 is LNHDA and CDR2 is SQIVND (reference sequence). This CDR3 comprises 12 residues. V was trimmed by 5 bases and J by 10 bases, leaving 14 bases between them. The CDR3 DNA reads TGTGCCAGTAGTGACCGGGTCGCTGTCTACACCTTC. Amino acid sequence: CASSDRVAVYTF.